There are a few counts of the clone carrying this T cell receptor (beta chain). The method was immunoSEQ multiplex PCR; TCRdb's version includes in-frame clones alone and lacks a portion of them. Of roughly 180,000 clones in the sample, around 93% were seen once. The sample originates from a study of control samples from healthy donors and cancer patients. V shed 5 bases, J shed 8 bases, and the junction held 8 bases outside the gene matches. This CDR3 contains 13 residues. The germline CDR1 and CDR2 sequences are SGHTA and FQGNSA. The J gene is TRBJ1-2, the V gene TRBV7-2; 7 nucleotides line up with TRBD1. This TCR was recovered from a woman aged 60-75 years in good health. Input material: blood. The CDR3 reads CASSPGQDFGYTF. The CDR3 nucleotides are TGTGCCAGCAGCCCAGGACAGGACTTCGGCTACACCTTC.